Below, 22 T cell receptor beta chains from the same sample are listed, as sequenced in a study of cytomegalovirus exposure and HLA in healthy donors. 60 Vbeta and 13 Jbeta primers were used in PCR. Assay used: immunoSEQ multiplex PCR; TCRdb lists only in-frame clones, some missing. The table includes under 150,000 clones, over 70% detected once. Sequenced material: PBMCs. Receptor source: a woman in her 40s in good health and CMV-seronegative.

The rearrangement uses TRBV28 and TRBJ1-4, with D possibly matching TRBD1 (5 bases). The germline V gene encodes CDR1 MDHEN and CDR2 SYDVKM. This CDR3 is built from 13 residues. Between the trimmed V and J ends, which lost 6 bases and 5 bases, there was a span of 10 bases. CDR3 sequence: CASRGHMNEKLFF. The CDR3 bases are TGTGCCAGCAGAGGACACATGAATGAAAAACTGTTTTTT.

The V gene is TRBV5-5, the J gene TRBJ2-7; unclear D gene. The germline V gene encodes CDR1 SGHKS and CDR2 YYEKEE (reference sequence). This CDR3 contains 13 residues. With 0 bases removed from V and 4 bases from J, the gap between germline ends came to 8 bases. The CDR3 loop is CASSLDSQYEQYF. As DNA, the CDR3 is TGTGCCAGCAGCTTGGACAGCCAATACGAGCAGTACTTC.

The chain employs TRBV27 and TRBJ2-7; 7 positions match TRBD1. CDR1 and CDR2 (germline): MNHEY, SMNVEV (reference sequence). V shed 6 bases, J shed 10 bases, and the junction held 15 bases outside the gene matches. The CDR3 has 14 amino acids. In DNA, the CDR3 is TGTGCCAGCAGCTCGGCCGGGACAGCCAGAGGACAGTACTTC. Amino acid sequence: CASSSAGTARGQYF.

The V gene is TRBV27, the J gene TRBJ1-1, with TRBD1 identical over 9 bases. The germline CDR1 and CDR2 sequences are MNHEY and SMNVEV (reference sequence). V shed 6 bases, J shed 5 bases, and the junction held 7 bases outside the gene matches. This CDR3 is 14 amino acids long. The CDR3 reads CASRAAGTGTEAFF. As DNA, the CDR3 is TGTGCCAGCAGGGCGGCCGGGACAGGGACTGAAGCTTTCTTT.

The chain joins TRBV5-1 to TRBJ2-3, with no clear D. V was trimmed by 5 bases and J by 0 bases, leaving 16 bases between them. The CDR3 is 16 residues long. CDR1 is SGHRS, CDR2 YFSETQ, per germline. The DNA for the CDR3 is TGCGCCAGCAGATTAGGCCGACAATCTAGCACAGATACGCAGTATTTT. This gives the protein CASRLGRQSSTDTQYF.

The chain uses TRBV5-1 and TRBJ1-1; D might be TRBD1 (6 bases). The CDR3 extends over 13 amino acids. V lost 5 bases to trimming and J lost 1 base, with 9 bases between them. From germline, CDR1 is SGHRS and CDR2 YFSETQ. CDR3 region: CASRTQGNTEAFF. The CDR3, as DNA: TGCGCCAGCAGGACACAGGGGAACACTGAAGCTTTCTTT. Full variable domain (remainder filled in from reference TRBV5-1 and TRBJ1-1): KAGVTQTPRYLIKTRGQQVTLSCSPISGHRSVSWYQQTPGQGLQFLFEYFSETQRNKGNFPGRFSGRQFSNSRSEMNVSTLELGDSALYLCASRTQGNTEAFFGQGTRLTVV.

The V and J genes are TRBV19 and TRBJ1-5; 12 nucleotides line up with TRBD1. V shed 11 bases and J 6 bases; nucleotides not matched to a gene: 5. The CDR3 extends over 13 amino acids. The germline V gene has CDR1 LNHDA and CDR2 SQIVND (reference sequence). The CDR3 region is CAGGQGASQPQHF. The CDR3 DNA sequence: TGTGCCGGGGGACAGGGGGCCAGTCAGCCCCAGCATTTT.

This clone has only one observation. J is TRBJ2-7 and V is TRBV30; 11 bases agree with TRBD1. The V gene end was trimmed by 0 bases and the J gene end by 4 bases; junction bases not matched to a gene: 17. Looked up from germline, CDR1 is GTSNPN and CDR2 is SVGIG (reference sequence). The CDR3 contains 19 residues. DNA of the CDR3: TGTGCCTGGAGTGTAAAGGAAGGACAGGGGGCCGTAAGATGGTACGAGCAGTACTTC. Its protein product is CAWSVKEGQGAVRWYEQYF.

The chain carries TRBV11-2 and TRBJ2-3; 9 bases are shared with TRBD1. V gave up 5 bases and J gave up 3 bases; unmatched junction bases: 6. The germline V gene has CDR1 SGHAT and CDR2 FQNNGV. This CDR3 is 15 amino acids long. DNA for the CDR3: TGTGCCAGCAGCGCGGGACAGGGCCTTACAGATACGCAGTATTTT. This translates into CASSAGQGLTDTQYF. Using reference TRBV11-2 and TRBJ2-3 for the parts outside the CDR3, the full variable domain is EAGVAQSPRYKIIEKRQSVAFWCNPISGHATLYWYQQILGQGPKLLIQFQNNGVVDDSQLPKDRFSAERLKGVDSTLKIQPAKLEDSAVYLCASSAGQGLTDTQYFGPGTRLTVL.

The chain is built from TRBV7-3 and TRBJ1-6; weak D call: TRBD1 (6 bases). The ends were cut back, 0 bases at V and 8 bases at J, with 11 bases in the middle. This CDR3 has 15 amino acids. Germline V gene lookup returns CDR1 SGHTA and CDR2 FQGTGA. The CDR3 is CASSLTRQGYSPLHF. CDR3 bases: TGTGCCAGCAGCTTAACCCGGCAGGGGTATTCACCCCTCCACTTT.

This clone has only one observation. The chain employs TRBV6-1 and TRBJ1-2; no reliable D call. The CDR3 is made up of 15 amino acids. V lost 3 bases, J lost 3 bases, and 14 bases lay in between. CDR1 is MNHNS, CDR2 SASEGT, per germline. CDR3 protein: CASSEGQTEHYGYTF. Written as DNA, the CDR3 is TGTGCCAGCAGTGAGGGTCAGACTGAACACTATGGCTACACCTTC.

This clone was observed a handful of times. The chain employs TRBV6-1 and TRBJ1-1; D not certain. V lost 5 bases and J lost 3, with 10 bases in between. This CDR3 is built from 13 residues. The germline CDR1 and CDR2 sequences are MNHNS and SASEGT. Written as DNA, the CDR3 is TGTGCCAGCAGTCGGGGTGAGTACACTGAAGCTTTCTTT. Protein product: CASSRGEYTEAFF.

This clone appeared once. V is TRBV7-3 and J is TRBJ2-2, with unresolved D. CDR1 and CDR2 (germline): SGHTA, FQGTGA. V was trimmed by 1 base and J by 3 bases, leaving 12 bases between them. This CDR3 is 16 amino acids long. The CDR3 loop reads CASSLNSPGDTGELFF. The CDR3 DNA sequence: TGTGCCAGCAGCTTAAACAGTCCAGGTGACACCGGGGAGCTGTTTTTT.

The CDR3: CASSLVTIPGTDTQYF. The CDR3 DNA reads as TGTGCCAGCAGCTTGGTTACAATCCCGGGGACAGATACGCAGTATTTT. J is TRBJ2-3 and V is TRBV5-6, with D maybe TRBD2 (5 bases). CDR1 SGHDT and CDR2 YYEEEE come from the germline V gene. V lost 0 bases to trimming and J lost 3 bases, with 14 bases between them. The CDR3 contains 16 residues.

This chain links TRBV28 with TRBJ2-3, with TRBD1 matching 9 bases. CDR3 length: 15 residues. Germline loops: CDR1 MDHEN, CDR2 SYDVKM. The V gene end was trimmed by 5 bases and the J gene end by 2 bases; junction bases not matched to a gene: 5. In DNA, the CDR3 is TGTGCCAGCAGTGTCCGGGACAGGGTCACAGATACGCAGTATTTT. It yields the protein CASSVRDRVTDTQYF.

V gene TRBV28 combines with J gene TRBJ2-1; maybe TRBD1 (5 bases). CDR1 is MDHEN, CDR2 SYDVKM, per germline. CDR3 size: 15 residues. Between the trimmed V and J ends, which lost 6 bases and 8 bases, there was a span of 20 bases. The CDR3 sequence: CASRNTGLVPDEQFF. The CDR3 DNA follows: TGTGCCAGCAGAAACACAGGCCTCGTCCCCGATGAGCAGTTCTTC.

This clone has a handful of counts. The rearrangement joins TRBV6-5 to TRBJ1-2, with 9 positions matching TRBD1. J was trimmed by 2 bases and V by 4 bases; bases with no gene match: 5. Looked up from germline, CDR1 is MNHEY and CDR2 is SVGAGI. The CDR3 is 15 residues long. CDR3 region: CASSLGTGPNYGYTF. As DNA, the CDR3 is TGTGCCAGCAGTTTGGGGACAGGGCCCAACTATGGCTACACCTTC.

CDR3 residues: CASSIPGEGHYGYTF. The CDR3 coding sequence is TGTGCCAGTAGTATACCCGGGGAGGGCCACTATGGCTACACCTTC. The V and J genes are TRBV19 and TRBJ1-2, with D unresolved. V was clipped by 2 bases and J by 3 bases, with 13 bases between them. The CDR3 sequence is 15 residues long. Per the germline V gene, CDR1 is LNHDA and CDR2 is SQIVND (reference sequence).

The V call is TRBV7-2, the J call TRBJ1-2; TRBD1 is a possible D gene (6 bases). The CDR3 is 14 amino acids. Germline V CDR1 and CDR2: SGHTA, FQGNSA. The germline V and J ends were trimmed by 6 bases and 5 bases, with 16 bases remaining between them. The CDR3 bases are TGTGCCAGCAGGATGGGGGGGGGCGGTTATGGCTACACCTTC. It translates to CASRMGGGGYGYTF.

The V call is TRBV9, the J call TRBJ2-2; D not certain. V shed 7 bases and J shed 0 bases, with 13 bases lying between them. The V gene's germline CDR1 is SGDLS and CDR2 YYNGEE. This CDR3 has 15 amino acids. This chain's CDR3 is CASSTIFANTGELFF. The CDR3, as DNA: TGTGCCAGCTCGACAATCTTCGCGAACACCGGGGAGCTGTTTTTT.

This chain links TRBV28 with TRBJ1-3; 7 nucleotides agree with TRBD1. Trimming removed 6 bases from V and 4 bases from J; junction bases left unmatched: 9. This CDR3 is built from 15 residues. Germline CDR1 is MDHEN and CDR2 is SYDVKM. CDR3 nucleotide sequence: TGTGCCAGCAGCGAAACAAGACAGGGCGGAAACACCATATATTTT. Its translation: CASSETRQGGNTIYF. The complete variable domain, with remaining parts taken from reference TRBV28 and TRBJ1-3, reads DVKVTQSSRYLVKRTGEKVFLECVQDMDHENMFWYRQDPGLGLRLIYFSYDVKMKEKGDIPEGYSVSREKKERFSLILESASTNQTSMYLCASSETRQGGNTIYFGEGSWLTVV.

On this clone: One end of the junction is discordant with germline, which a read error may explain. This sequence joins TRBV29-1 and TRBJ2-3, with 7 bases aligning to TRBD2. Germline CDR1 reads SQVTM; CDR2 reads ANQGSEA. This CDR3 spans 14 amino acids. The CDR3 loop reads CSVGERDLTDAQYF. The CDR3 nucleotides are TGCAGCGTTGGGGAGCGGGACCTCACAGATGCGCAGTATTTT.